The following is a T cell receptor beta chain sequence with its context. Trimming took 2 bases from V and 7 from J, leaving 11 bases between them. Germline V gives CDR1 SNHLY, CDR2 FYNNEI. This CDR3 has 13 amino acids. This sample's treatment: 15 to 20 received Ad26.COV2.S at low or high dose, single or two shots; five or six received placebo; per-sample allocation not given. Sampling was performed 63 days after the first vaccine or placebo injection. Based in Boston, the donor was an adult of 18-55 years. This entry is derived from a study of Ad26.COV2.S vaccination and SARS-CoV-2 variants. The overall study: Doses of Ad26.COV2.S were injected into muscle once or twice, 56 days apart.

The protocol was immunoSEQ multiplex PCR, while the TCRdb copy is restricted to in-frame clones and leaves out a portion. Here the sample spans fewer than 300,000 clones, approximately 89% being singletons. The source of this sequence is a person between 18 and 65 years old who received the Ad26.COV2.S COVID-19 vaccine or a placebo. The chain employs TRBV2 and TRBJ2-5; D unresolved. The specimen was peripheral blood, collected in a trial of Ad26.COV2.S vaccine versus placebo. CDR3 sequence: CASSESLLGTQYF. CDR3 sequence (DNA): TGTGCCAGCAGTGAAAGTCTATTAGGGACCCAGTACTTC.